A selection of T cell receptor beta chains follows, all from one sample in a study of OX40 agonist ivuxolimab in advanced cancers. Only in-frame clones appear in the TCRdb table, and some are missing; sequencing was by immunoSEQ multiplex PCR. This sample has some 80,000 clones; 85% to 90% occur once, and the top ten carry more than 0.5%. Source: CD4+ or CD8+ T cells sorted from blood, taken in a trial of the OX40 agonist ivuxolimab. The source of these receptors is an adult with an advanced solid tumor such as melanoma, head and neck, liver or kidney cancer. Each CDR3 is given with its conserved first and last residue. Each record gives: J gene, V gene, CDR3 length, D gene, CDR3 DNA, CDR3 protein. The D gene is left open where the match is weak.

>TRBJ1-2|TRBV6-5|13|-
TGTGCCAGCAGTTCTGACAGGATGAAGGGCTACACCTTC
CASSSDRMKGYTF
>TRBJ2-1|TRBV7-3|15|TRBD2
TGTGCCAGCAGCTTAGTGGGACTAGCGGGAGGGGAGCAGTTCTTC
CASSLVGLAGGEQFF
>TRBJ2-3|TRBV7-2|12|-
TGTGCCAGCAGCTCCTTAGGGGATACGCAGTATTTT
CASSSLGDTQYF
>TRBJ1-1|TRBV30|13|TRBD1
TGTGCCTGGTCGGACAGGCCGAACACTGAAGCTTTCTTT
CAWSDRPNTEAFF
>TRBJ2-7|TRBV11-2|14|TRBD1
TGTGCCAGCAGCTTAGTACAGGGGGCGAGCGAGCAGTACTTC
CASSLVQGASEQYF
>TRBJ1-5|TRBV6-5|16|-
TGTGCCAGCAGTTTGCGATCCCGGAGGCCCCATCAGCCCCAGCATTTT
CASSLRSRRPHQPQHF
>TRBJ1-2|TRBV10-1|12|-
TGCGCCAGCAGTGGGAACTACGGGGGCTACACCTTC
CASSGNYGGYTF
>TRBJ1-5|TRBV6-6|14|-
TGTGCCAGCACCCCAAGTGGGGGTAATCAGCCCCAGCATTTT
CASTPSGGNQPQHF
>TRBJ1-5|TRBV6-6|15|-
TGTGCCAGCAGTCGAGACAGGAGGAGCAATCAGCCCCAGCATTTT
CASSRDRRSNQPQHF
>TRBJ2-5|TRBV5-4|15|-
TGTGCCAGCAGGGTCCGGTTTGGGCTTCAAGAGACCCAGTACTTC
CASRVRFGLQETQYF
>TRBJ1-2|TRBV29-1|13|-
TGCAGCGTTGAAAGCTGGGGAGGCAATGGCTACACCTTC
CSVESWGGNGYTF
>TRBJ1-2|TRBV5-1|15|TRBD1
TGCGCCAGCAGCTTGGCCGGGACAGGGGGTTATGGCTACACCTTC
CASSLAGTGGYGYTF
>TRBJ2-1|TRBV5-1|18|TRBD2
TGCGCCAGCAGCGCCTGGACTAGCGCCCGCCCCTCCTACAATGAGCAGTTCTTC
CASSAWTSARPSYNEQFF
>TRBJ2-7|TRBV5-1|12|-
TGCGCCAGCAGCTTTTCTAGGGACGAGCAGTACTTC
CASSFSRDEQYF
>TRBJ2-6|TRBV7-3|17|TRBD1
TGTGCCAGCAGCTTACAGGGGGCTATCTCTGGGGCCAACGTCCTGACTTTC
CASSLQGAISGANVLTF
>TRBJ2-1|TRBV29-1|15|TRBD1
TGCAGCGTTGAACGGACAGGGTCGCGGCGGAATGAGCAGTTCTTC
CSVERTGSRRNEQFF
>TRBJ1-2|TRBV7-2|15|-
TGTGCCAGCAGCTTAGTCGGGACAACTAACTATGGCTACACCTTC
CASSLVGTTNYGYTF